Below, 25 T cell receptor beta chains from the same sample are listed, as sequenced in a study of T cell repertoires in cytomegalovirus infection. No antigens are known for them. Via MiXCR, TCRdb re-called the reads, giving one row per CDR3 protein. The sample contains roughly 920,000 distinct CDR3 sequences, approximately 30% of which appear only once. This sample comprised cultured CD8+ T cells from PBMCs, obtained from culture after CMV antigen stimulation. The receptors were sampled from a human donor in good health (CMV status not recorded). Some clones in this sample may be carry-over from other donors' samples.

The V call is TRBV10-3, the J call TRBJ2-1, with TRBD2 as a possible D gene (6 bases). CDR1 is ENHRY, CDR2 SYGVKD, per germline. CDR3 length: 14 residues. The V end was cut by 6 bases, the J end by 3 bases, with 12 bases between. The CDR3 spells CAIRDGGIYNEQFF. The CDR3 nucleotides read TGTGCCATCAGGGACGGGGGAATCTACAATGAGCAGTTCTTC.

The rearrangement uses TRBV19 and TRBJ1-4, with no clear D. CDR1 is LNHDA, CDR2 SQIVND, per germline (reference sequence). V dropped 5 bases and J dropped 6 bases, with 4 bases sitting between them. The CDR3 totals 11 residues. CDR3 DNA: TGTGCCAGTAGTGATTATGAAAAACTGTTTTTT. Translation: CASSDYEKLFF. The full variable domain, with the rest looked up from reference TRBV19 and TRBJ1-4, is DGGITQSPKYLFRKEGQNVTLSCEQNLNHDAMYWYRQDPGQGLRLIYYSQIVNDFQKGDIAEGYSVSREKKESFPLTVTSAQKNPTAFYLCASSDYEKLFFGSGTQLSVL.

The CDR3 loop reads CASSQWSGYTF. CDR3 sequence (DNA): TGCGCCAGCAGCCAATGGAGTGGCTACACCTTC. J is TRBJ1-2 and V is TRBV4-1; unclear D gene. The germline gives CDR1 MGHRA, CDR2 YSYEKL. CDR3 length: 11 amino acids. V dropped 2 bases and J dropped 7 bases, with 5 bases sitting between them.

V gene TRBV6-8 combines with J gene TRBJ2-1; 11 positions agree with TRBD2. In germline, CDR1 is MNHGY, CDR2 SAAAGT. Trimming took 0 bases from V and 14 from J; bases not matched to a gene: 18. The CDR3 is made up of 18 amino acids. DNA of the CDR3: TGTGCCAGCAGTTACTCGATCCAGGGGCCACTAGCGGGGGCCGCGGAGTTCTTC. Its protein product is CASSYSIQGPLAGAAEFF.

The chain uses TRBV28 and TRBJ2-7; 7 positions match TRBD1. The ends lost 4 bases at V and 0 bases at J; junction bases unmatched: 21. The CDR3 is made up of 20 amino acids. CDR1 and CDR2 (germline): MDHEN, SYDVKM. The chain's CDR3 is CASSSDPGQNLLTISYEQYV. The CDR3 DNA is TGTGCCAGCAGTTCGGATCCGGGACAGAACCTTCTTACAATCTCCTACGAGCAGTACGTC.

DNA of the CDR3: TGTGCCAGCAGTTACTCTGGACAGGGCGAAGGCACTGAAGCTTTCTTT. The encoded protein is CASSYSGQGEGTEAFF. This sequence joins TRBV6-8 and TRBJ1-1; 8 bases map to TRBD1. The CDR3 spans 16 residues. CDR1 and CDR2 (germline): MNHGY, SAAAGT. The V and J ends lost 0 bases and 4 bases, in that order; junction bases with no gene match: 7.

This clonotype was picked up a small number of times. V gene TRBV6-1 combines with J gene TRBJ2-3; D ambiguous. CDR3 length equals 11 residues. CDR1 and CDR2 from the germline V gene are MNHNS and SASEGT. With 8 bases removed from V and 3 bases from J, the gap between germline ends came to 6 bases. In nucleotides, the CDR3 is TGTGCCAGCGGGTATACAGATACGCAGTATTTT. Translated: CASGYTDTQYF.

Details on this clonotype: One junction end disagrees with the germline gene, perhaps due to a read error. This rearrangement joins TRBV7-6 to TRBJ2-1, with D possibly being TRBD2 (7 bases). There are 15 residues in the CDR3. Germline V gives CDR1 SGHVS, CDR2 FNYEAQ. Written as DNA, the CDR3 is TGTGCCAGCAACTTAGGGGGGGCTCCGTACAATGAGCAGTTCTTC. Protein sequence: CASNLGGAPYNEQFF.

This clonotype was observed a single time. A read error may account for a junction end that differs from germline. The CDR3 protein is CATSGSGINTGELFF. In DNA form, the CDR3 reads TGTGCCACCAGTGGTTCGGGGATAAACACCGGGGAGCTGTTTTTC. The V call is TRBV24-1, the J call TRBJ2-2; tentative D call: TRBD2 (5 bases). CDR3 length equals 15 residues. CDR1 and CDR2 from the germline V gene are KGHDR and SFDVKD.

This clonotype was found a few times. This rearrangement joins TRBV19 to TRBJ1-1; no clear D. The CDR3 is 13 amino acids. CDR1 and CDR2 from the germline V gene are LNHDA and SQIVND (reference sequence). V dropped 7 bases and J dropped 7 bases, with 16 bases sitting between them. The CDR3 loop is CASTWEGGNEAFF. For the CDR3, the DNA is TGTGCCAGTACGTGGGAGGGCGGGAATGAAGCTTTCTTT.

This clonotype was recorded once. Being one base from a much bigger clone, this may be a read error. The V gene is TRBV7-8, the J gene TRBJ1-2, with 12 bases matching TRBD1. The CDR3 has 16 residues. CDR1 and CDR2 (germline): SGHVS, FQNEAQ. V dropped 1 base and J dropped 9; count of bases not matched to a gene: 9. The CDR3 reads CASSLEPGQGASSYTF. The CDR3 nucleotides are TGTGCCAGCAGCTTAGAACCGGGACAGGGGGCGAGTAGCTACACCTTC.

This chain connects TRBV11-1 to TRBJ2-1; tentative D call: TRBD1 (5 bases). This CDR3 spans 17 amino acids. Per the germline V gene, CDR1 is SGHAT and CDR2 is FQDESV (reference sequence). The V gene lost 0 bases and the J gene lost 7 bases, with 19 bases spanning the gap. CDR3 in DNA: TGTGCCAGCAGCTTAGCTGGGGCGACCCTACACGGGAATGAGCAGTTCTTC. Its translation: CASSLAGATLHGNEQFF.

The J gene is TRBJ2-5, the V gene TRBV27; weak D call: TRBD2 (7 bases). Germline values: CDR1 MNHEY, CDR2 SMNVEV (reference sequence). Trimming took 1 base from V and 5 from J, leaving 11 bases between them. CDR3 length equals 14 residues. The CDR3 region is CASSLYGGAETQYF. The CDR3 coding sequence is TGTGCCAGCAGTTTATATGGGGGGGCTGAGACCCAGTACTTC.

DNA for the CDR3: TGTGCCAGCAGCTTAGGGCAGGGTCCGCAGTACGTC. This translates into CASSLGQGPQYV. The chain uses TRBV7-4 and TRBJ2-7, with D perhaps matching TRBD1 (5 bases). V was pared by 1 base and J by 9 bases, with 10 bases between. The CDR3 is made up of 12 amino acids. Germline V gives CDR1 SGHVT, CDR2 SQSDAQ.

The V call is TRBV27, the J call TRBJ2-7; D not certain. The CDR3 is 13 residues long. Deletions cut 3 bases from V and 5 bases from J, with 11 bases between. The germline CDR1 and CDR2 sequences are MNHEY and SMNVEV (reference sequence). DNA for the CDR3: TGTGCCAGCAGTTTGATGGGTGTCAACGAGCAGTACTTC. Protein sequence: CASSLMGVNEQYF.

This clonotype was observed a few times. V usage is TRBV2 and J usage is TRBJ2-2, with D possibly matching TRBD2 (6 bases). Trimming took off 2 bases at V and 5 bases at J, with 12 bases between the two ends. CDR3 size: 15 residues. Looked up from germline, CDR1 is SNHLY and CDR2 is FYNNEI. The CDR3 is CASSEWRDLTGELFF. The CDR3 DNA is TGTGCCAGCAGTGAATGGAGGGACTTGACCGGGGAGCTGTTTTTT.

Comment on this clonotype: This may be a read error: a much more frequent sequence differs by one nucleotide. The rearrangement uses TRBV7-9 and TRBJ2-7, with 7 bases lining up with TRBD1. Germline V gene sequence: CDR1 SEHNR, CDR2 FQNEAQ (reference sequence). The CDR3 contains 16 residues. This chain's CDR3 is CANSLGLTGSSYEQYF. In DNA form, the CDR3 reads TGTGCCAACAGCTTGGGTTTGACAGGGAGCTCCTACGAGCAGTACTTC.

About this clonotype: Its ends do not fully match the called genes, so a read error is possible. The chain links TRBV27 to TRBJ2-4; D is uncertain. Germline V CDR1 and CDR2: MNHEY, SMNVEV (reference sequence). The CDR3 runs to 13 residues. For the CDR3, the DNA is TGTGCCAGCAGTTCCACGGCCAAGAACATTCAGTACTTC. As protein: CASSSTAKNIQYF.

This clonotype appeared many times. CDR3: CASSPLRTGVHTEAFF. The CDR3, as DNA: TGTGCCAGCAGCCCACTCCGGACAGGGGTACACACTGAAGCTTTCTTT. V is TRBV12-3 or TRBV12-4 and J is TRBJ1-1; TRBD1 matches at 9 bases. Trimming removed 6 bases from V and 3 bases from J; junction bases left unmatched: 11. CDR3 length: 16 amino acids.

This clonotype has just a few counts. V is TRBV11-2 and J is TRBJ2-3, with D perhaps matching TRBD2 (6 bases). Germline-derived CDR1 and CDR2 are SGHAT and FQNNGV. This CDR3 is 15 amino acids long. Trimming cost V 3 bases and J 6 bases, with 16 bases left between them. CDR3 nucleotide sequence: TGTGCCAGCAGCTTGGGACTTCCAATCATCGATACGCAGTATTTT. Protein sequence: CASSLGLPIIDTQYF.

This clonotype was seen a handful of times. Here the CDR3 DNA reads TGCGCCAGCAGGAGAGCAACTAATGAAAAACTGTTTTTT. Protein: CASRRATNEKLFF. V is TRBV10-1 and J is TRBJ1-4; D is unclear. Germline CDR1 and CDR2: WNHNN and SYGVQD (reference sequence). The CDR3 length is 13 residues. V shed 6 bases and J shed 0 bases, with 5 bases lying between them.

This clonotype was detected only a few times. The missing conserved phenylalanine or tryptophan at the end of this CDR3 makes a read error likely. V gene TRBV7-6 combines with J gene TRBJ2-3, with D possibly matching TRBD2 (5 bases). From germline, CDR1 is SGHVS and CDR2 FNYEAQ. V shed 8 bases and J shed 2 bases, with 17 bases lying between them. The CDR3 totals 15 residues. The CDR3 reads CASPPDWGDTDTQYS. CDR3 nucleotide sequence: TGTGCCAGCCCTCCCGATTGGGGAGACACAGATACGCAGTATTCT.

The V gene is TRBV3-1, the J gene TRBJ2-1; 8 bases are a match to TRBD2. The CDR3 has 12 amino acids. Trimming cost V 0 bases and J 15 bases; bases outside gene matches: 4. Germline V gene lookup returns CDR1 LGHDT and CDR2 YNNKEL (reference sequence). CDR3 nucleotide sequence: TGTGCCAGCAGCCAAGATCCCGGACTAGCGTTCTTC. It translates to CASSQDPGLAFF.

V gene TRBV9 combines with J gene TRBJ1-1; D not certain. Per the germline V gene, CDR1 is SGDLS and CDR2 is YYNGEE. This CDR3 is 17 amino acids long. Trimming pared 0 bases from V and 0 bases from J, leaving 15 bases between. CDR3 nucleotide sequence: TGTGCCAGCAGCGTAGCTAACCACATGTCTGTGAACACTGAAGCTTTCTTT. As protein: CASSVANHMSVNTEAFF.

This clonotype occurred a few times. V is TRBV23-1 and J is TRBJ2-5, with 8 bases fitting TRBD1. TRBV23-1 is an ORF, and what it does is uncertain. The CDR3 runs to 18 residues. The junction had 17 bases not matched to a gene; V was cut back by 3 bases and J by 5 bases. This CDR3 reads CASSHTGGLVSHRETQYF. CDR3 nucleotide sequence: TGCGCCAGCAGTCACACAGGGGGTCTTGTCAGTCATCGGGAGACCCAGTACTTC.